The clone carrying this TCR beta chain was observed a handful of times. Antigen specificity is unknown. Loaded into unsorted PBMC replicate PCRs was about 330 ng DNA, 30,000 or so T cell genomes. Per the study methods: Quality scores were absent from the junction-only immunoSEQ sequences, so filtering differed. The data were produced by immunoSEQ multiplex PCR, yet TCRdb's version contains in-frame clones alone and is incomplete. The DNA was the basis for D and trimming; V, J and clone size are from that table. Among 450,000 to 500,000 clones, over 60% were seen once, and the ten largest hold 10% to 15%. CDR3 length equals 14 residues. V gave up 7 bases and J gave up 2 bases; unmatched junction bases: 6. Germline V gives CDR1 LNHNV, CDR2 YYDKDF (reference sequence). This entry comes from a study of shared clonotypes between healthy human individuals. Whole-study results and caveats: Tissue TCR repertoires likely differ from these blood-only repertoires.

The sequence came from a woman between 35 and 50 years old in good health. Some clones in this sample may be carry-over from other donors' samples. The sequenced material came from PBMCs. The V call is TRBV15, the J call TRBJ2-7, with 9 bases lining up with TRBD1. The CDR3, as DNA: TGTGCCACCAAAAGGGACAGGGCAGCCTACGAGCAGTACTTC. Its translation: CATKRDRAAYEQYF.